One and the same sample provided the 25 T cell receptor beta chains below, sequenced in a study of regulatory T cells in long-lasting Graves disease. Time point here: newly diagnosed GD, antithyroid drugs for less than 3 months. Scientists built the TCR library using RNA that was extracted from PBMCs. Arm-PCR of CDR3 regions and iRepertoire HTBI primers were the basis on which TCR beta libraries were built. TCRdb analysed the multiplex PCR reads with MiXCR anew, one entry per CDR3 protein. The sample has some 500,000 distinct CDR3 sequences, roughly 14% seen once. These data are also associated with another study on T cells in Graves' hyperthyroidism and ophthalmopathy.

The sample here was peripheral blood mononuclear cells (PBMCs), taken at new diagnosis, from a patient treated with antithyroid drugs. All receptors derive from a man aged 25-45 years with Graves disease.

This clonotype was recorded at least ten times. The V and J genes are TRBV12-3 or TRBV12-4 and TRBJ1-1; D is uncertain. V was shortened by 3 bases and J by 6 bases, with 8 bases between the two germline ends. The CDR3 loop spans 12 amino acids. Written as DNA, the CDR3 is TGTGCCAGCAGTTTGATGGTTGCTGAAGCTTTCTTT. This sequence encodes CASSLMVAEAFF.

The chain has TRBV5-6 and TRBJ2-7; 9 bases align to TRBD2. V was pared by 4 bases and J by 2 bases, with 13 bases of the junction left unmatched. The CDR3 has 17 amino acids. Germline-derived CDR1 and CDR2 are SGHDT and YYEEEE. The CDR3 nucleotides are TGTGCCAGCAGCCCGGAGGGTACTAGCGGGCCTCCCTACGAGCAGTACTTC. Translation: CASSPEGTSGPPYEQYF.

This clonotype has more than one count but fewer than ten. V is TRBV5-1 and J is TRBJ1-1, with D uncertain. The CDR3 runs 15 residues. Per germline, CDR1 SGHRS and CDR2 YFSETQ. Between the trimmed V and J ends, which lost 0 bases and 4 bases, there was a span of 13 bases. As DNA, the CDR3 is TGCGCCAGCAGCTTGGTAGGATCCGCCGGCACTGAAGCTTTCTTT. Residues: CASSLVGSAGTEAFF.

In its sample, this clonotype was seen a few times. The genes are TRBV9 and TRBJ2-5; 11 bases fit TRBD2. Germline trimming cut 7 bases from V and 3 bases from J; bases unmatched to any gene: 8. CDR1 SGDLS and CDR2 YYNGEE come from the germline V gene. This CDR3 is built from 15 residues. This chain's CDR3 is CASGRLAGWEETQYF. The CDR3 nucleotides read TGTGCCAGCGGGCGACTAGCGGGATGGGAAGAGACCCAGTACTTC.

The table lists this clonotype with many counts. The gene calls are TRBV6-5 and TRBJ2-5; either TRBD1 or TRBD2 may supply D (5 bases each). Germline CDR1 and CDR2: MNHEY and SVGAGI. With 4 bases removed from V and 3 bases from J, the gap between germline ends came to 15 bases. This CDR3 has 15 amino acids. The CDR3 protein is CASSWDGAPKETQYF. The CDR3 nucleotides are TGTGCCAGCAGTTGGGACGGTGCCCCTAAAGAGACCCAGTACTTC.

The sample holds many counts of this clonotype. This chain joins TRBV3-1 and TRBJ2-7; D not resolved. This CDR3 spans 13 amino acids. Trimming pared 4 bases from V and 3 bases from J, leaving 10 bases between. Per germline, CDR1 LGHDT and CDR2 YNNKEL (reference sequence). This chain's CDR3 is CASSPVAGYEQYF. The DNA for the CDR3 is TGTGCCAGCAGCCCCGTGGCTGGCTACGAGCAGTACTTC.

V and J are TRBV20-1 and TRBJ2-1; 14 bases fit TRBD2. The germline CDR1 and CDR2 sequences are DFQATT and SNEGSKA (reference sequence). Trimming removed 6 bases from V and 8 bases from J; junction bases left unmatched: 0. CDR3 length equals 12 residues. CDR3 loop: CSAGLAGDEQFF. For the CDR3, the DNA is TGCAGTGCGGGACTAGCGGGAGATGAGCAGTTCTTC.

Concerning this clonotype itself: This may arise from a read error, as a much more abundant clone is one base away. The chain uses TRBV27 and TRBJ1-1; unclear D gene. The CDR3 covers 15 residues. CDR1 is MNHEY and CDR2 is SMNVEV in the germline V gene (reference sequence). The CDR3 region has the DNA TGTGCCAGCACCCCGGCGGGTCTAGGGAACACTGAAGCTTCCTTT. Translating gives CASTPAGLGNTEASF.

Remarks on this clonotype: An end of the junction differs from the germline gene, which may be a read error. Here the CDR3 reads CASSLTDTRYF. Written as DNA, the CDR3 is TGTGCCAGCAGCTTAACGGATACGCGGTATTTT. The chain carries TRBV7-2 and TRBJ2-3; D gene unclear. Germline CDR1 reads SGHTA; CDR2 reads FQGNSA. The CDR3 has 11 amino acids.

This clonotype was detected many times. This sequence joins TRBV9 and TRBJ1-1; the match to TRBD1 covers 7 bases. Losses at the gene ends were 2 bases for V and 4 bases for J; bases not matched to a gene: 14. The CDR3 has 17 residues. Per germline, CDR1 SGDLS and CDR2 YYNGEE. CDR3 nucleotides: TGTGCCAGCAGCGTCCGCATTGGTGGGCAGGGGGGCACTGAAGCTTTCTTT. Protein product: CASSVRIGGQGGTEAFF.

This clonotype was observed at least ten times. This chain uses TRBV10-3 with TRBJ1-1; D is unresolved. Germline values: CDR1 ENHRY, CDR2 SYGVKD. The CDR3 covers 11 residues. V dropped 4 bases and J dropped 3 bases, with 3 bases sitting between them. CDR3 residues: CAISGDTEAFF. In DNA, the CDR3 is TGTGCCATCAGTGGGGACACTGAAGCTTTCTTT.

This clonotype has just one count. The chain uses TRBV20-1 and TRBJ2-7; maybe TRBD2 (6 bases). Trimming took 4 bases from V and 3 from J, leaving 16 bases between them. The CDR3 runs 14 residues. The germline CDR1 and CDR2 sequences are DFQATT and SNEGSKA (reference sequence). The DNA of the CDR3 is TGCAGTGCTACGAGGCGGGACCCAATCTACGAGCAGTACTTC. This sequence encodes CSATRRDPIYEQYF.

This clonotype was seen at least ten times. The chain combines TRBV11-2 with TRBJ2-5, with TRBD2 matching 14 bases. Germline CDR1 and CDR2: SGHAT and FQNNGV. V trimming: 2 bases; J trimming: 4 bases; junction bases outside the gene matches: 9. The CDR3 is 18 residues long. The CDR3 loop reads CASSLRPGLAGVGETQYF. CDR3 coding DNA: TGTGCCAGCAGCTTAAGGCCGGGACTAGCGGGAGTTGGAGAGACCCAGTACTTC.

This chain connects TRBV6-4 to TRBJ2-2; 8 bases match TRBD2. Germline trimming cut 11 bases from V and 3 bases from J; bases unmatched to any gene: 8. This CDR3 has 14 amino acids. Per germline, CDR1 MRHNA and CDR2 SNTAGT. CDR3 loop: CASRPSGYTGELFF. The CDR3 DNA reads TGTGCCTCTCGGCCTAGCGGGTACACCGGGGAGCTGTTTTTT.

This clonotype was observed at least ten times. This chain joins TRBV29-1 and TRBJ1-2; 8 bases are shared with TRBD1. After removal of 6 bases from V and 6 bases from J, the junction contained 3 bases not matched to a gene. Germline CDR1 SQVTM, CDR2 ANQGSEA. The CDR3 contains 11 residues. CDR3 DNA sequence: TGCAGCGTCACGGACAGGGATGGCTACACCTTC. It codes for CSVTDRDGYTF.

This clonotype was seen at least ten times. J is TRBJ1-5 and V is TRBV19; possibly TRBD1 for D (6 bases). Trimming took off 3 bases at V and 4 bases at J, with 7 bases between the two ends. The germline V gene encodes CDR1 LNHDA and CDR2 SQIVND (reference sequence). CDR3 length: 13 residues. The CDR3: CASSIGQNQPQHF. CDR3 in DNA: TGTGCCAGTAGTATCGGACAGAATCAGCCCCAGCATTTT.

A few counts support this clonotype. The V gene is TRBV5-1, the J gene TRBJ2-5, with TRBD2 matching over 12 bases. The J segment lost 5 bases and the V segment lost 4 bases, leaving 6 bases of the junction unmatched. CDR3 length: 15 residues. Germline V gives CDR1 SGHRS, CDR2 YFSETQ. CDR3 region: CASSRGLAGMETQYF. The CDR3 DNA reads TGCGCCAGCAGCCGCGGACTAGCGGGAATGGAGACCCAGTACTTC.

This clonotype was seen repeatedly, ten times or more. CDR3 in amino acids: CASSQKQGTGELFF. The DNA for the CDR3 is TGTGCCAGCAGTCAAAAACAGGGTACCGGGGAGCTGTTTTTT. This chain connects TRBV12-3 or TRBV12-4 to TRBJ2-2; a possible D gene is TRBD1 (6 bases). Trimming cost V 5 bases and J 5 bases, with 12 bases left between them. This CDR3 has 14 amino acids.

This clonotype has ten or more counts. CDR3 sequence reads: CASSLYSGFEQYF. CDR3 DNA: TGTGCCAGCAGCTTATATAGCGGGTTCGAGCAGTACTTC. The gene calls are TRBV7-9 and TRBJ2-7, with 7 bases matching TRBD2. V was pared by 2 bases and J by 6 bases, with 4 bases of the junction left unmatched. The CDR3 runs 13 residues. The germline V gene has CDR1 SEHNR and CDR2 FQNEAQ (reference sequence).

Only a few counts were recorded for this clonotype. This rearrangement joins TRBV20-1 to TRBJ2-3; D is ambiguous. Germline V gene lookup returns CDR1 DFQATT and CDR2 SNEGSKA (reference sequence). Trimming pared 3 bases from V and 0 bases from J, leaving 10 bases between. The CDR3 has 14 residues. CDR3 region: CSASRGHSTDTQYF. In DNA, the CDR3 is TGCAGTGCTAGCAGAGGCCACAGCACAGATACGCAGTATTTT.

There are many counts of this clonotype. V gene TRBV27 combines with J gene TRBJ1-2; tentatively, D is TRBD1 (5 bases). Germline V gives CDR1 MNHEY, CDR2 SMNVEV (reference sequence). V gave up 6 bases and J gave up 4 bases, with 15 bases separating them. The CDR3 is made up of 14 amino acids. The CDR3 DNA reads TGTGCCAGCAGCTCCCCAGGGAGGTCCTATGGCTACACCTTC. Amino acids: CASSSPGRSYGYTF.

This clonotype has at least ten counts. The CDR3 spells CASSPNKMVAFF. CDR3 bases: TGTGCCAGCTCGCCAAACAAAATGGTAGCTTTCTTT. The rearrangement uses TRBV18 and TRBJ1-1, with no clear D. The CDR3 is made up of 12 amino acids. Trimming left V 6 bases short and J 10 bases short, with 15 bases between. Germline V CDR1 and CDR2: KGHSH, LQKENI. The variable domain in full, completed from reference TRBV18 and TRBJ1-1, reads NAGVMQNPRHLVRRRGQEARLRCSPMKGHSHVYWYRQLPEEGLKFMVYLQKENIIDESGMPKERFSAEFPKEGPSILRIQQVVRGDSAAYFCASSPNKMVAFFGQGTRLTVV.

For this clonotype: This may stem from a read error, because a much larger clone lies one nucleotide away. V usage is TRBV6-8 and J usage is TRBJ2-1, with D possibly being TRBD2 (5 bases). This CDR3 comprises 12 residues. Germline V lookup: CDR1 MNHGY, CDR2 SAAAGT. The CDR3 here is CAGSYRGFEQFF. The CDR3 nucleotides read TGTGCCGGCAGTTACCGAGGGTTTGAGCAGTTCTTC.

Comments on this clonotype: With a much larger clone just one base away, this may be a read error. The rearrangement uses TRBV29-1 and TRBJ2-2; the D call may be TRBD1 or TRBD2 (5 bases each). The CDR3 sequence is 15 residues long. V dropped 3 bases and J dropped 3 bases, with 14 bases sitting between them. Per germline, CDR1 SQVTM and CDR2 ANQGSEA. CDR3 protein: CSVDNFGTDTGELFF. Written as DNA, the CDR3 is TGCAGCGTTGATAACTTTGGGACCGACACCGGGGAGCTGTTTTTT.

This clonotype was seen many times. The chain carries TRBV29-1 and TRBJ2-7; D is perhaps TRBD1 (6 bases). V was cut by 2 bases and J by 0 bases, with 8 bases left in between. The CDR3 spans 13 residues. Per the germline V gene, CDR1 is SQVTM and CDR2 is ANQGSEA. The CDR3 reads CSVERQASYEQYF. CDR3 in DNA: TGCAGCGTTGAAAGACAGGCCTCCTACGAGCAGTACTTC.